This passage covers 29 T cell receptor beta chains from one sample sequenced in a study of blood T cell repertoires in COVID-19. Generated by immunoSEQ multiplex PCR, the TCRdb table keeps only in-frame clones and is missing some. The table has about 350,000 clones, under 95% seen once. Material for sequencing was peripheral blood. The receptors shown here come from a young woman who had recovered from COVID-19.

This clone was counted once. The chain couples TRBV7-2 to TRBJ1-3, with D maybe TRBD1 (5 bases). Trimming took off 3 bases at V and 7 bases at J, with 10 bases between the two ends. This CDR3 comprises 13 residues. CDR1 and CDR2 (germline): SGHTA, FQGNSA. CDR3 sequence (DNA): TGTGCCAGCAGCTTGTCAGGGTGGAACACCATATATTTT. Amino acids: CASSLSGWNTIYF.

The chain joins TRBV11-2 to TRBJ2-3, with D perhaps matching TRBD2 (5 bases). Deletions cut 2 bases from V and 2 bases from J, with 11 bases between. CDR3 size: 15 residues. The germline V gene encodes CDR1 SGHAT and CDR2 FQNNGV. The CDR3 DNA follows: TGTGCCAGCAGCTTAAAGGACTTCAACACAGATACGCAGTATTTT. It encodes CASSLKDFNTDTQYF.

The rearrangement uses TRBV4-3 and TRBJ2-3; TRBD2 matches at 11 bases. Germline-derived CDR1 and CDR2 are LGHNA and YSLEER. V trimming: 0 bases; J trimming: 12 bases; junction bases outside the gene matches: 2. The CDR3 contains 13 residues. The CDR3 region has the DNA TGCGCCAGCAGCCAAGATGGGACTAGCGGACAGTATTTT. It encodes CASSQDGTSGQYF.

V and J are TRBV2 and TRBJ2-7; 8 bases are shared with TRBD2. The germline V gene encodes CDR1 SNHLY and CDR2 FYNNEI. V was pared by 7 bases and J by 6 bases, with 14 bases of the junction left unmatched. The CDR3 is 15 amino acids. CDR3 nucleotide sequence: TGTGCCAGCATAAGTTCCCCGGGAGGGTTCGGCGAGCAGTACGTC. Its translation is CASISSPGGFGEQYV.

Here the CDR3 reads CASSDPGQTYEQYV. In DNA form, the CDR3 reads TGTGCCAGCAGTGATCCGGGACAGACATACGAGCAGTACGTC. This rearrangement joins TRBV6-1 to TRBJ2-7; TRBD1 matches at 7 bases. Germline CDR1 reads MNHNS; CDR2 reads SASEGT. The junction had 6 bases not matched to a gene; V was cut back by 3 bases and J by 4 bases. CDR3 length: 14 amino acids.

V and J are TRBV5-6 and TRBJ1-1; 7 bases fit TRBD1. With V trimmed by 3 bases and J by 4 bases, 9 bases remained unmatched. The CDR3 runs to 15 residues. Germline V CDR1 and CDR2: SGHDT, YYEEEE. This chain's CDR3 is CASSSVRQGGTEAFF. CDR3 coding DNA: TGTGCCAGCAGCTCCGTCAGACAGGGTGGCACTGAAGCTTTCTTT.

Only one count was recorded for this clone. The V call is TRBV6-2 or TRBV6-3, the J call TRBJ1-2; 7 bases fit TRBD1. The CDR3 loop spans 16 amino acids. Germline V gene data show CDR1 as MNHEY and CDR2 as SVGEGT. V was pared by 0 bases and J by 4 bases, with 8 bases of the junction left unmatched. CDR3 DNA: TGTGCCAGCAGTTACTCGACAGGGACTTCGGGCTATGGCTACACCTTC. It translates to CASSYSTGTSGYGYTF.

V and J are TRBV4-3 and TRBJ1-2; D may be TRBD1 (5 bases). The CDR3 has 14 residues. V lost 4 bases, J lost 10 bases, and 19 bases lay in between. CDR1 is LGHNA, CDR2 YSLEER, per germline. CDR3 region: CASSPHRGVLIYTF. Written as DNA, the CDR3 is TGCGCCAGCAGCCCACATAGGGGTGTCCTGATCTACACCTTC.

The chain has TRBV28 and TRBJ2-2; 8 positions match TRBD1. V shed 5 bases, J shed 13 bases, and the junction held 0 bases outside the gene matches. Looked up from germline, CDR1 is MDHEN and CDR2 is SYDVKM. There are 10 residues in the CDR3. CDR3 coding DNA: TGTGCCAGCAGTGGGACAGGGCTGTTTTTT. Translated, it gives CASSGTGLFF.

This sequence joins TRBV12-3 or TRBV12-4 and TRBJ1-1; D is undetermined. This CDR3 comprises 13 residues. The germline V and J ends were trimmed by 3 bases and 7 bases, with 12 bases remaining between them. The CDR3 loop reads CASSFRPTGEAFF. CDR3 nucleotides: TGTGCCAGCAGTTTCCGGCCAACGGGTGAAGCTTTCTTT.

This sequence joins TRBV11-3 and TRBJ1-2; 9 bases agree with TRBD1. V was pared by 5 bases and J by 5 bases, with 6 bases of the junction left unmatched. CDR1 and CDR2 from the germline V gene are SGHNT and YENEEA. This CDR3 is 14 amino acids long. The CDR3 DNA sequence: TGTGCCAGCAGCCTCCGGGACAGGGCGTATGGCTACACCTTC. Protein sequence: CASSLRDRAYGYTF.

The gene calls are TRBV11-3 and TRBJ2-1; 10 bases line up with TRBD1. CDR1 is SGHNT and CDR2 is YENEEA in the germline V gene. After removal of 5 bases from V and 7 bases from J, the junction contained 11 bases not matched to a gene. This CDR3 is 16 amino acids long. The chain's CDR3 is CASSGDGTGERNEQFF. The CDR3 DNA reads TGTGCCAGCAGCGGAGATGGGACAGGGGAGAGAAATGAGCAGTTCTTC.

The chain employs TRBV6-5 and TRBJ1-1, with D tentatively TRBD1 (5 bases). CDR1 is MNHEY and CDR2 is SVGAGI in the germline V gene. This CDR3 region has 14 residues. Trimming left V 6 bases short and J 5 bases short, with 16 bases between. The CDR3 DNA reads as TGTGCCAGCAGCCCGAGACAGTGGGGTACTGAAGCTTTCTTT. It encodes CASSPRQWGTEAFF.

The CDR3 DNA sequence: TGTGCCAGCAGCGGACAGGTCACAGATACGCAGTATTTT. Its protein product is CASSGQVTDTQYF. V is TRBV6-2 or TRBV6-3 and J is TRBJ2-3; 7 nucleotides agree with TRBD1. The CDR3 covers 13 residues. With V trimmed by 6 bases and J by 2 bases, 2 bases remained unmatched. Germline lookup yields CDR1 MNHEY and CDR2 SVGEGT.

CDR3 sequence: CAWSAYSAEQFF. CDR3 in DNA: TGTGCCTGGAGCGCTTATTCAGCGGAGCAGTTCTTC. The rearrangement joins TRBV30 to TRBJ2-1, with D uncertain. Germline V gene sequence: CDR1 GTSNPN, CDR2 SVGIG (reference sequence). Trimming stripped 3 bases from V and 10 bases from J, with 13 bases between. The CDR3 consists of 12 residues.

This chain uses TRBV4-1 with TRBJ2-1; 14 nucleotides match TRBD2. CDR1 MGHRA and CDR2 YSYEKL come from the germline V gene. V was pared by 2 bases and J by 8 bases, with 5 bases of the junction left unmatched. The CDR3 loop spans 16 amino acids. The CDR3 here is CASSQHGTSGSDEQFF. For the CDR3, the DNA is TGCGCCAGCAGCCAACACGGGACTAGCGGGAGCGATGAGCAGTTCTTC.

The chain links TRBV19 to TRBJ2-1; 9 bases match TRBD2. The germline CDR1 and CDR2 sequences are LNHDA and SQIVND (reference sequence). Losses at the gene ends were 7 bases for V and 1 base for J; bases not matched to a gene: 8. The CDR3 covers 16 residues. This CDR3 reads CASISRTSDSYNEQFF. In DNA, the CDR3 is TGTGCCAGTATATCCCGGACTAGCGATTCCTACAATGAGCAGTTCTTC.

This chain uses TRBV5-6 with TRBJ2-7; D unclear. Looked up from germline, CDR1 is SGHDT and CDR2 is YYEEEE. The CDR3 is made up of 15 amino acids. V was shortened by 3 bases and J by 4 bases, with 17 bases between the two germline ends. For the CDR3, the DNA is TGTGCCAGCAGCTCCCTCAAGACACCCGCGTACGAGCAGTACGTC. It is translated as CASSSLKTPAYEQYV.

The chain joins TRBV5-1 to TRBJ2-5, with D possibly matching TRBD2 (5 bases). The CDR3 sequence is 15 residues long. V was cut by 0 bases and J by 5 bases, with 14 bases left in between. Germline CDR1 is SGHRS and CDR2 is YFSETQ. CDR3 in amino acids: CASSLGVAAGETQYF. The DNA for the CDR3 is TGCGCCAGCAGCTTGGGAGTGGCGGCGGGCGAGACCCAGTACTTC. Looking up the rest from reference TRBV5-1 and TRBJ2-5 gives the full variable domain: KAGVTQTPRYLIKTRGQQVTLSCSPISGHRSVSWYQQTPGQGLQFLFEYFSETQRNKGNFPGRFSGRQFSNSRSEMNVSTLELGDSALYLCASSLGVAAGETQYFGPGTRLLVL.

The chain employs TRBV7-2 and TRBJ2-6, with 7 bases lining up with TRBD2. Trimming at V came to 1 base and at J to 0 bases, leaving 6 bases not matched to a gene. The germline gives CDR1 SGHTA, CDR2 FQGNSA. This CDR3 has 18 amino acids. The CDR3 spells CASSLVGTGGSGANVLTF. The CDR3 DNA sequence: TGTGCCAGCAGCTTAGTGGGCACGGGGGGCTCTGGGGCCAACGTCCTGACTTTC.

The genes are TRBV14 and TRBJ1-2; D is ambiguous. Looked up from germline, CDR1 is SGHDN and CDR2 is FVKESK. With 5 bases removed from V and 6 bases from J, the gap between germline ends came to 16 bases. The CDR3 length is 14 residues. The CDR3 DNA sequence: TGTGCCAGCAGCTACACAGTGTCGGTCGATGGCTACACCTTC. Translating it yields CASSYTVSVDGYTF.

The chain combines TRBV11-2 with TRBJ2-3; 14 nucleotides align to TRBD2. Trimming took 1 base from V and 6 from J; bases not matched to a gene: 9. The CDR3 totals 18 residues. Germline V gene sequence: CDR1 SGHAT, CDR2 FQNNGV. This CDR3 reads CASSLGSLGLAGGDTQYF. The DNA of the CDR3 is TGTGCCAGCAGCTTAGGCAGTTTAGGACTAGCGGGAGGCGATACGCAGTATTTT. Looking up the rest from reference TRBV11-2 and TRBJ2-3 gives the full variable domain: EAGVAQSPRYKIIEKRQSVAFWCNPISGHATLYWYQQILGQGPKLLIQFQNNGVVDDSQLPKDRFSAERLKGVDSTLKIQPAKLEDSAVYLCASSLGSLGLAGGDTQYFGPGTRLTVL.

V is TRBV19 and J is TRBJ1-3; D is uncertain. The germline CDR1 and CDR2 sequences are LNHDA and SQIVND (reference sequence). This CDR3 has 16 residues. Trimming left V 0 bases short and J 0 bases short, with 9 bases between. The CDR3 reads CASSIDLRLSGNTIYF. Here the CDR3 DNA reads TGTGCCAGTAGTATAGATCTTCGACTCTCTGGAAACACCATATATTTT.

This clone was counted once. J is TRBJ2-1 and V is TRBV5-5, with TRBD2 matching over 8 bases. The J segment lost 8 bases and the V segment lost 2 bases, leaving 15 bases of the junction unmatched. The V gene's germline CDR1 is SGHKS and CDR2 YYEKEE (reference sequence). The CDR3 has 17 amino acids. The DNA of the CDR3 is TGTGCCAGCAGCTTACTTGGCAGGGGATTCGGGGGGGATGAGCAGTTCTTC. Translation gives CASSLLGRGFGGDEQFF.

The V call is TRBV6-1, the J call TRBJ1-5, with unresolved D. The CDR3 covers 18 residues. Germline lookup yields CDR1 MNHNS and CDR2 SASEGT. V lost 4 bases and J lost 2, with 21 bases in between. The CDR3 loop reads CASSAKPRGISGNQPQHF. The CDR3 DNA reads TGTGCCAGCAGTGCGAAACCCCGAGGGATATCCGGCAATCAGCCCCAGCATTTT.

This chain joins TRBV11-3 and TRBJ2-3; TRBD1 might be the D (6 bases). The germline V gene has CDR1 SGHNT and CDR2 YENEEA. The ends were cut back, 4 bases at V and 7 bases at J, with 15 bases in the middle. The CDR3 length is 14 residues. This chain's CDR3 is CASSSGLGANTQYF. CDR3 coding DNA: TGTGCCAGCAGCTCAGGACTGGGGGCGAATACGCAGTATTTT.

This rearrangement joins TRBV4-3 to TRBJ2-1; D might be TRBD2 (5 bases). The germline V gene encodes CDR1 LGHNA and CDR2 YSLEER. The germline V and J ends were trimmed by 0 bases and 7 bases, with 13 bases remaining between them. CDR3 size: 15 residues. CDR3 DNA sequence: TGCGCCAGCAGCCAAGATCGGGGATCATGGAATGAGCAGTTCTTC. Its translation is CASSQDRGSWNEQFF.

V gene TRBV5-1 combines with J gene TRBJ2-1; TRBD1 might be the D (5 bases). V gave up 0 bases and J gave up 12 bases, with 16 bases separating them. Germline V gives CDR1 SGHRS, CDR2 YFSETQ. The CDR3 sequence is 14 residues long. The CDR3 sequence: CASSLDRPQGGQFF. CDR3 coding DNA: TGCGCCAGCAGCTTGGATAGACCCCAGGGTGGGCAGTTCTTC.

The chain has TRBV5-1 and TRBJ2-1; the match to TRBD2 covers 12 bases. From germline, CDR1 is SGHRS and CDR2 YFSETQ. The CDR3 is 16 amino acids. The junction had 6 bases not matched to a gene; V was cut back by 1 base and J by 7 bases. CDR3 amino acids: CASSLQLAGGNNEQFF. The CDR3 DNA sequence: TGCGCCAGCAGCTTGCAACTAGCGGGAGGAAATAATGAGCAGTTCTTC.